The clone carrying this TCR beta chain showed up many times. The data stem from a study of regulatory T cells in long-lasting Graves disease. Assembly of TCR beta libraries relied on iRepertoire HTBI primers together with Arm-PCR of CDR3 regions. TCRdb redid the calling of the multiplex PCR reads with MiXCR, one entry per CDR3 protein. The table has 550,000 to 600,000 distinct CDR3 sequences, approximately 16% seen once; the top ten hold around 13%. This sample's time point: newly diagnosed GD, antithyroid drugs for less than 3 months. Isolated PBMC RNA provided the starting material for the TCR library. The sample also formed part of further work on T cells in Graves' hyperthyroidism and ophthalmopathy.

This clonotype originated in a man aged 18 to 35 with Graves disease. This specimen was peripheral blood mononuclear cells (PBMCs), taken at new diagnosis, from a patient treated with antithyroid drugs.

The CDR3 loop is CSAPAVEIYYEQYF. The CDR3 DNA is TGCAGTGCGCCGGCAGTGGAGATTTATTACGAGCAGTACTTC. The chain recombines TRBV20-1 with TRBJ2-7; D gene unclear. Trimming took off 6 bases at V and 4 bases at J, with 19 bases between the two ends. CDR1 and CDR2 from the germline V gene are DFQATT and SNEGSKA (reference sequence). This CDR3 spans 14 amino acids.